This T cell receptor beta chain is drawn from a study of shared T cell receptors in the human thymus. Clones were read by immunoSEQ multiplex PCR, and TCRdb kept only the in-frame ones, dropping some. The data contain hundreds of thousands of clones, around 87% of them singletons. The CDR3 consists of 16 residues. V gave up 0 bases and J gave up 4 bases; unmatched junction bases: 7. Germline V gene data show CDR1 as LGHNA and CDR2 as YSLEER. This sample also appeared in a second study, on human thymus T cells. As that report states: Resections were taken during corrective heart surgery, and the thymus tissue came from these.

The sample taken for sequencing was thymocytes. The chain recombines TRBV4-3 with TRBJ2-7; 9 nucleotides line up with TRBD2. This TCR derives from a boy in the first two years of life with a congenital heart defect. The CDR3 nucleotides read TGCGCCAGCAGCCAAGATCCGGGACTAGCTGAATACGAGCAGTACTTC. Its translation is CASSQDPGLAEYEQYF.